This passage covers 30 T cell receptor beta chains from one sample sequenced in a study of T cells in localized non-small cell lung cancer. Sequencing used immunoSEQ multiplex PCR; TCRdb keeps in-frame clones, though not all of them. This sample has under 15,000 clones, with around 82% found just once. Source: peripheral blood, taken before any cancer treatment. These TCRs come from a male donor older than 55 with stage I lung adenocarcinoma.

This sequence joins TRBV11-2 and TRBJ2-2; the D gene is possibly TRBD1 (6 bases). With 1 base removed from V and 0 bases from J, the gap between germline ends came to 6 bases. The CDR3 loop spans 15 amino acids. The germline V gene has CDR1 SGHAT and CDR2 FQNNGV. The CDR3 here is CASSLAGANTGELFF. CDR3 nucleotides: TGTGCCAGCAGCTTAGCAGGGGCGAACACCGGGGAGCTGTTTTTT.

CDR3 bases: TGTGCCTCAGAGGGAAACTACGAGCAGTACTTC. It encodes CASEGNYEQYF. The V gene is TRBV28, the J gene TRBJ2-7; tentatively, D is TRBD2 (5 bases). This CDR3 region has 11 residues. CDR1 and CDR2 from the germline V gene are MDHEN and SYDVKM. The germline V and J ends were trimmed by 11 bases and 3 bases, with 11 bases remaining between them. Looking up the rest from reference TRBV28 and TRBJ2-7 gives the full variable domain: DVKVTQSSRYLVKRTGEKVFLECVQDMDHENMFWYRQDPGLGLRLIYFSYDVKMKEKGDIPEGYSVSREKKERFSLILESASTNQTSMYLCASEGNYEQYFGPGTRLTVT.

The chain links TRBV19 to TRBJ2-1, with D hard to call. Per germline, CDR1 LNHDA and CDR2 SQIVND (reference sequence). The CDR3 runs to 12 residues. Trimming left V 5 bases short and J 10 bases short, with 12 bases between. CDR3 residues: CASSASPWEQFF. DNA of the CDR3: TGTGCCAGTAGTGCCTCTCCTTGGGAGCAGTTCTTC. Filled out from reference TRBV19 and TRBJ2-1, the complete variable domain reads DGGITQSPKYLFRKEGQNVTLSCEQNLNHDAMYWYRQDPGQGLRLIYYSQIVNDFQKGDIAEGYSVSREKKESFPLTVTSAQKNPTAFYLCASSASPWEQFFGPGTRLTVL.

V usage is TRBV28 and J usage is TRBJ1-2; no reliable D call. Germline V gene sequence: CDR1 MDHEN, CDR2 SYDVKM. The V and J ends lost 2 bases and 7 bases respectively, with 14 bases between them. The CDR3 spans 14 residues. Here the CDR3 reads CASSLPKPIGGYTF. CDR3 nucleotide sequence: TGTGCCAGCAGTTTACCCAAACCGATTGGTGGCTACACCTTC.

This sequence joins TRBV7-3 and TRBJ2-1; D remains ambiguous. V lost 3 bases to trimming and J lost 3 bases, with 6 bases between them. CDR1 and CDR2 (germline): SGHTA, FQGTGA. This CDR3 is built from 13 residues. The CDR3 region is CASSLGFYNEQFF. CDR3 bases: TGTGCCAGCAGCTTGGGGTTCTACAATGAGCAGTTCTTC.

J is TRBJ2-1 and V is TRBV18; D possibly corresponds to TRBD1 (6 bases). This CDR3 contains 15 residues. Germline V gives CDR1 KGHSH, CDR2 LQKENI. The V end lost 5 bases, the J end lost 5 bases, and 16 bases lay between the germline ends. The CDR3: CASSSIQGFDNEQFF. The CDR3 DNA sequence: TGTGCCAGCTCATCGATACAGGGTTTCGACAATGAGCAGTTCTTC. Variable domain in full (rest from reference TRBV18 and TRBJ2-1): NAGVMQNPRHLVRRRGQEARLRCSPMKGHSHVYWYRQLPEEGLKFMVYLQKENIIDESGMPKERFSAEFPKEGPSILRIQQVVRGDSAAYFCASSSIQGFDNEQFFGPGTRLTVL.

This rearrangement joins TRBV6-4 to TRBJ2-1, with 9 nucleotides matching TRBD2. The CDR3 covers 17 residues. V lost 6 bases and J lost 0; bases outside the gene matches: 9. Germline lookup yields CDR1 MRHNA and CDR2 SNTAGT. CDR3 nucleotide sequence: TGTGCCAGCAGGAGAAGTGCGGGGGGGAGCTCCTACAATGAGCAGTTCTTC. The encoded protein is CASRRSAGGSSYNEQFF.

This chain links TRBV7-3 with TRBJ2-1, with D perhaps TRBD1 or TRBD2 (6 bases each). The germline V gene encodes CDR1 SGHTA and CDR2 FQGTGA. The CDR3 covers 18 residues. Trimming removed 4 bases at V and 0 bases at J, with 19 bases between. Here the CDR3 DNA reads TGTGCCAGCAGCTCACCATCGGGGGCCCGGAGCTCCTACAATGAGCAGTTCTTC. Protein sequence: CASSSPSGARSSYNEQFF.

This chain links TRBV29-1 with TRBJ2-1; D remains unclear. CDR1 is SQVTM, CDR2 ANQGSEA, per germline. This CDR3 has 10 residues. The V and J ends lost 4 bases and 7 bases respectively, with 5 bases between them. This CDR3 reads CSVGRNEQFF. In DNA, the CDR3 is TGCAGCGTTGGACGGAATGAGCAGTTCTTC.

This clone was detected only a few times. This sequence joins TRBV28 and TRBJ1-1; possibly TRBD1 for D (5 bases). This CDR3 has 12 amino acids. V was cut by 0 bases and J by 9 bases, with 8 bases left in between. Germline V lookup: CDR1 MDHEN, CDR2 SYDVKM. The CDR3 nucleotides are TGTGCCAGCAGTTTATGGCCGGGGCAAGCTTTCTTT. Translation: CASSLWPGQAFF.

The V call is TRBV28, the J call TRBJ2-2, with D perhaps assigned TRBD1 or TRBD2 (5 bases each). V lost 2 bases and J 3 bases, leaving 10 bases between the germline ends. The germline V gene has CDR1 MDHEN and CDR2 SYDVKM. This CDR3 comprises 15 residues. The CDR3, as DNA: TGTGCCAGCAGTTTAGGTGGGGGTTACACCGGGGAGCTGTTTTTT. Translated: CASSLGGGYTGELFF.

The rearrangement joins TRBV2 to TRBJ1-1; 10 bases line up with TRBD1. There are 15 residues in the CDR3. The junction had 9 bases not matched to a gene; V was cut back by 7 bases and J by 4 bases. The germline V gene encodes CDR1 SNHLY and CDR2 FYNNEI. The CDR3 reads CASNTGTGAFTEAFF. As DNA, the CDR3 is TGTGCCAGCAATACCGGGACAGGGGCCTTCACTGAAGCTTTCTTT.

This rearrangement joins TRBV7-9 to TRBJ1-1; TRBD1 might be the D (5 bases). The germline V and J ends were trimmed by 5 bases and 2 bases, with 18 bases remaining between them. There are 16 residues in the CDR3. CDR1 SEHNR and CDR2 FQNEAQ come from the germline V gene (reference sequence). The CDR3 region has the DNA TGTGCCAGCAGCCGACAGCCCTCCTTGATTAACACTGAAGCTTTCTTT. Encoded protein: CASSRQPSLINTEAFF.

The J gene is TRBJ1-3, the V gene TRBV5-1; 8 bases are a match to TRBD1. CDR1 is SGHRS, CDR2 YFSETQ, per germline. V lost 3 bases to trimming and J lost 4 bases; unmatched junction nucleotides: 12. This CDR3 has 17 residues. In DNA, the CDR3 is TGCGCCAGCAGCTCCCTTAGGCAGGGGGCCTACGGAAACACCATATATTTT. Translated, it gives CASSSLRQGAYGNTIYF.

The V gene is TRBV9, the J gene TRBJ2-1, with D possibly being TRBD1 (7 bases). Germline assignment: CDR1 SGDLS and CDR2 YYNGEE. Trimming removed 4 bases from V and 8 bases from J, with 19 bases in between. The CDR3 sequence is 15 residues long. The CDR3 coding sequence is TGTGCCAGCAGCCCCGCAGGGGGGCGCAGCGATGAGCAGTTCTTC. Its translation: CASSPAGGRSDEQFF.

For the CDR3, the DNA is TGTGCCATCACTTCAGGGGGGGATGGCTACACCTTC. Its translation is CAITSGGDGYTF. This sequence joins TRBV10-3 and TRBJ1-2; 7 bases fit TRBD1. Trimming at V came to 7 bases and at J to 6 bases, leaving 5 bases not matched to a gene. CDR1 is ENHRY and CDR2 is SYGVKD in the germline V gene. This CDR3 has 12 amino acids.

This clone has just one count. The chain uses TRBV5-1 and TRBJ1-2, with TRBD1 matching over 8 bases. The V segment lost 3 bases and the J segment 8 bases; nucleotides outside the gene matches: 3. Germline assignment: CDR1 SGHRS and CDR2 YFSETQ. The CDR3 is made up of 12 amino acids. The CDR3, as DNA: TGCGCCAGCAGCTCCACAGGGGGGGGCTACACCTTC. Residues: CASSSTGGGYTF.

The chain is built from TRBV7-9 and TRBJ2-2; TRBD2 aligns across 15 bases. The CDR3 spans 16 residues. V was pared by 4 bases and J by 4 bases, with 1 base of the junction left unmatched. The germline V gene has CDR1 SEHNR and CDR2 FQNEAQ (reference sequence). The CDR3 is CASSWGLAGGTGELFF. The CDR3 DNA reads as TGTGCCAGCAGCTGGGGACTAGCGGGAGGCACCGGGGAGCTGTTTTTT.

This clone was detected once. The chain has TRBV30 and TRBJ2-3; D unresolved. This CDR3 region has 13 residues. V lost 4 bases and J lost 0, with 8 bases in between. The germline CDR1 and CDR2 sequences are GTSNPN and SVGIG (reference sequence). CDR3: CAWMGWSTDTQYF. The CDR3 DNA sequence: TGTGCCTGGATGGGGTGGAGCACAGATACGCAGTATTTT.

This rearrangement joins TRBV7-9 to TRBJ2-1; tentatively, D is TRBD2 (6 bases). Trimming left V 7 bases short and J 2 bases short, with 18 bases between. This CDR3 region has 16 residues. Germline lookup yields CDR1 SEHNR and CDR2 FQNEAQ (reference sequence). The CDR3 reads CASIRSGGGPYNEQFF. CDR3 coding DNA: TGTGCCAGCATTCGATCGGGCGGAGGGCCCTACAATGAGCAGTTCTTC.

V is TRBV11-3 and J is TRBJ2-2; TRBD2 aligns across 14 bases. V was pared by 5 bases and J by 4 bases, with 3 bases of the junction left unmatched. The length of the CDR3 is 16 residues. CDR1 is SGHNT, CDR2 YENEEA, per germline. CDR3 residues: CASSKGLAGVTGELFF. The DNA of the CDR3 is TGTGCCAGCAGCAAGGGACTAGCGGGAGTCACCGGGGAGCTGTTTTTT.

The rearrangement joins TRBV11-3 to TRBJ2-3; D unresolved. Germline CDR1 SGHNT, CDR2 YENEEA. This CDR3 has 13 amino acids. V gave up 0 bases and J gave up 1 base, with 2 bases separating them. CDR3 sequence: CASSLERTDTQYF. The CDR3 coding sequence is TGTGCCAGCAGCTTAGAGCGCACAGATACGCAGTATTTT.

This clone was seen once. The chain carries TRBV15 and TRBJ2-2, with D unresolved. The CDR3 is 17 amino acids. Germline V gene sequence: CDR1 LNHNV, CDR2 YYDKDF (reference sequence). V lost 0 bases and J 0 bases, leaving 11 bases between the germline ends. CDR3 loop: CATSRDLSYANTGELFF. The CDR3 DNA follows: TGTGCCACCAGCAGAGATCTGAGCTACGCGAACACCGGGGAGCTGTTTTTT.

CDR3 bases: TGTGCCAGCAGGGGGGTGGACAGGTATGATCAGCCCCAGCATTTT. Translating gives CASRGVDRYDQPQHF. The chain combines TRBV28 with TRBJ1-5; the match to TRBD1 covers 7 bases. Germline CDR1 and CDR2: MDHEN and SYDVKM. This CDR3 has 15 residues. Germline trimming cut 6 bases from V and 5 bases from J; bases unmatched to any gene: 10.

The chain carries TRBV16 and TRBJ1-2; unclear D gene. Germline V gene data show CDR1 as KGHSY and CDR2 as FQNENV. This CDR3 has 13 residues. With 0 bases removed from V and 8 bases from J, the gap between germline ends came to 10 bases. The CDR3 nucleotides read TGTGCCAGCAGCCAATCGGGAGAGAGAGGCTACACCTTC. Encoded protein: CASSQSGERGYTF.

The J gene is TRBJ1-2, the V gene TRBV9, with D tentatively TRBD1 (6 bases). Per the germline V gene, CDR1 is SGDLS and CDR2 is YYNGEE. The length of the CDR3 is 14 residues. Trimming removed 4 bases from V and 5 bases from J, with 15 bases in between. CDR3 in amino acids: CASSPRDTSYGYTF. The DNA for the CDR3 is TGTGCCAGCAGCCCCCGGGACACCTCTTATGGCTACACCTTC.

This clone came up once. The chain combines TRBV5-1 with TRBJ1-1; D is unclear. The CDR3 has 13 residues. V lost 1 base and J 0 bases, leaving 4 bases between the germline ends. Germline-derived CDR1 and CDR2 are SGHRS and YFSETQ. The CDR3 nucleotides are TGCGCCAGCAGCTTGAGGATGAACACTGAAGCTTTCTTT. Amino acid sequence: CASSLRMNTEAFF. Supplemented by reference TRBV5-1 and TRBJ1-1, the full variable domain reads KAGVTQTPRYLIKTRGQQVTLSCSPISGHRSVSWYQQTPGQGLQFLFEYFSETQRNKGNFPGRFSGRQFSNSRSEMNVSTLELGDSALYLCASSLRMNTEAFFGQGTRLTVV.

The V call is TRBV4-1, the J call TRBJ2-1, with TRBD2 matching over 8 bases. Germline V gene lookup returns CDR1 MGHRA and CDR2 YSYEKL. The CDR3 extends over 17 amino acids. The trim removed 4 bases at V and 7 bases at J, leaving 15 bases unmatched. CDR3 sequence (DNA): TGCGCCAGCAGCCTTAAAGGGGGACTAGTAAGTAAAAATGAGCAGTTCTTC. Translated: CASSLKGGLVSKNEQFF.

The CDR3 protein is CASSLATSYEQYF. CDR3 nucleotides: TGTGCCAGCAGCTTAGCTACTTCCTACGAGCAGTACTTC. The J gene is TRBJ2-7, the V gene TRBV7-9; D not certain. V was shortened by 0 bases and J by 1 base, with 4 bases between the two germline ends. CDR1 is SEHNR and CDR2 is FQNEAQ in the germline V gene (reference sequence). The CDR3 is 13 amino acids.

The J gene is TRBJ1-5, the V gene TRBV7-3; 9 bases align to TRBD1. CDR1 SGHTA and CDR2 FQGTGA come from the germline V gene. J was trimmed by 2 bases and V by 2 bases; bases with no gene match: 4. The length of the CDR3 is 16 residues. As DNA, the CDR3 is TGTGCCAGCAGCTTACCCACAGGGGGCGGCAATCAGCCCCAGCATTTT. Protein sequence: CASSLPTGGGNQPQHF.